The source of this T cell receptor beta chain is a study of brain metastases from non-small cell lung cancer. Study-level points and caveats: Brain metastases had lower T-cell infiltration than primary tumors.

Sequencing used immunoSEQ multiplex PCR; TCRdb keeps in-frame clones, though not all of them. The sample has about 2,700 clones; 70% to 85% are singletons. About this clone itself: Its antigen is currently unknown.

Germline V gene data show CDR1 as LNHDA and CDR2 as SQIVND (reference sequence). CDR3 length: 15 residues. The V and J ends lost 5 bases and 0 bases, in that order; junction bases with no gene match: 4. Sequencing was performed on primary lung tumor tissue. The sequence came from a donor aged 40 or over with non-small cell lung cancer. The rearrangement uses TRBV19 and TRBJ1-2; 9 nucleotides line up with TRBD1. CDR3 coding DNA: TGTGCCAGTAGTCCCCGGGACAGGGCTAACTATGGCTACACCTTC. Translation gives CASSPRDRANYGYTF.